This T cell receptor beta chain came from a study of CD8+CD57+ T cells in acquired aplastic anemia (dated by TCRdb to 2016 to 2018). Looking at the study overall: DNA extracted from sorted CD4+ and CD8+ cells had a mean of roughly 3 ug, with a range of 0.2 to 27.4 ug. An average of around 10 million reads for CD4+ cells and 12 million or so reads for CD8+ cells was obtained from healthy donor samples.

Ten or more counts support this clonotype. This receptor's antigen is unknown. No per-base quality is available; no much larger clone lies one base away. In this study, sorted CD4+ and CD8+ T cells from the blood of healthy subjects and of severe aplastic anemia patients had their TCR repertoires deep-sequenced. Ficoll-Paque density gradient centrifugation was used to isolate peripheral blood mononuclear cells. Before DNA extraction, CD4+ and CD8+ T cells were sorted by FACS or by magnetic beads. Overall study results and their limits: Although 25 to 30 CD8+ CDR3 sequences were shared by patients and controls, these sequences appeared highly expressed in patients and within the immunodominant clones of patients. Patients and healthy controls showed no significant difference in CD8+ Simpson's diversity (P=0.060).

Profiling of TCR beta VDJ combinations and CDR3 sequences used genomic DNA as the template. TCR repertoire sequencing was run on an Illumina HiSeq 2000. Per the source publication's procedure: TRBV/TRBJ rearrangement plots, CDR3 size and DJ length profiles, and Simpson's diversity index were used to assess repertoires. The immunodominant clone was defined as the most abundant DNA sequence in deep sequencing data. CDR3 amino acid sequences were screened for sharing across subjects and were compared with published repertoires and the VDJdb database. TCRdb passed the public sequencing reads through fastp at Q25 and MiXCR, retaining productive beta sequences. Under each unique CDR3 protein, matching rows form one entry showing the most common genes and DNA. The V and J calls were determined by TCRdb, not by the authors. Recorded for this sample are about 210,000 distinct CDR3 sequences; roughly 35% of them occurred a single time. The top ten clones comprise more than 0.95% of the sample.

The CDR3, cysteine through phenylalanine, is 16 amino acids long. CDR3 DNA is the only sequence kept; it has 48 bases, read in frame from the first base. V and J are truncated by 0 bases and 1 base respectively, leaving an intervening sequence of 12 bases. In the germline V gene (reference sequence), CDR1 corresponds to LNHDA and CDR2 to SQIVND. The chain employs TRBV19 and TRBJ1-2; the best D guess is TRBD1, with 5 bases matching. The source of this sequence is a human donor in good health, serving as a control. Sample: sorted CD4+, CD8+, or CD8+CD57+ T cells (not recorded which) from PBMCs. In nucleotides, the sequence is TGTGCCAGTAGTATAGATAAGTGGAGGGGTAACTATGGCTACACCTTC. Translated, it gives CASSIDKWRGNYGYTF.